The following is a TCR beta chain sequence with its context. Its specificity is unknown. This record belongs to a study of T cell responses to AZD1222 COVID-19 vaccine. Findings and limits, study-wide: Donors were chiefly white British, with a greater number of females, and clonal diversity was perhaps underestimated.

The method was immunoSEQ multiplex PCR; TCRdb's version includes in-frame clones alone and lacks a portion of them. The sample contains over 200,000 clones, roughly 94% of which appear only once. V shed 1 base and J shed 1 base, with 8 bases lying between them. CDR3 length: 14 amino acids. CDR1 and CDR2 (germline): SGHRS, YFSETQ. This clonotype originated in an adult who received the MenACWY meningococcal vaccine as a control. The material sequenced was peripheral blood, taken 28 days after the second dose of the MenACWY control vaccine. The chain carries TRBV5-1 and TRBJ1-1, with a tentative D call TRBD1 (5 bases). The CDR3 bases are TGCGCCAGCAGCTTGAGAGGGGAGAACACTGAAGCTTTCTTT. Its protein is CASSLRGENTEAFF.